This T cell receptor beta chain was sequenced for a study of T-cell memory formation after mild COVID-19. Study in general: Most TCR clusters belonged to a single donor.

Germline lookup yields CDR1 ENHRY and CDR2 SYGVKD. V was shortened by 2 bases and J by 5 bases, with 9 bases between the two germline ends. The CDR3 is made up of 13 amino acids. TCRdb re-called the 5' RACE reads with MiXCR, one entry per CDR3 protein. The data hold about 270,000 distinct CDR3 sequences, with 18% observed a single time. Study-level results: A subset of responding clones appeared in pre-infection memory, suggesting cross-reactive memory joined. Among clones contracting day 15 to 85, CD4/CD8 was balanced, whereas later expanders leaned CD4+.

Regarding this clonotype: Its target is not known.

The chain joins TRBV10-3 to TRBJ1-2; TRBD1 might be the D (5 bases). This clonotype was obtained from a man between 18 and 35 years old who had mild COVID-19 (a few samples of this study predate the infection). Cell type and time point are not known. Sequencing was performed on PBMCs or a T cell subset sorted from them (not recorded which). CDR3 amino acids: CAISEVQVYGYTF. Here the CDR3 DNA reads TGTGCCATCAGTGAGGTACAGGTTTATGGCTACACCTTC.